These 18 T cell receptor beta chains share one sample of origin, sequenced in a study of blood T cell repertoires in COVID-19. Clones were sequenced by immunoSEQ multiplex PCR, and TCRdb holds only the in-frame ones, with some missing. The sample holds some 110,000 clones, roughly 90% seen once. Input material: peripheral blood. These receptors all stem from a man in his 70s who had recovered from COVID-19.

The chain links TRBV24-1 to TRBJ2-3; the match to TRBD2 covers 9 bases. Losses at the gene ends were 10 bases for V and 0 bases for J; bases not matched to a gene: 4. The CDR3 extends over 14 amino acids. Germline V gene sequence: CDR1 KGHDR, CDR2 SFDVKD. CDR3 loop: CATSGSRSTDTQYF. The DNA for the CDR3 is TGTGCCACTAGCGGGAGTCGCAGCACAGATACGCAGTATTTT.

The chain is built from TRBV7-2 and TRBJ2-7, with 10 nucleotides matching TRBD2. This CDR3 contains 15 residues. Germline loops: CDR1 SGHTA, CDR2 FQGNSA. The J segment lost 0 bases and the V segment lost 5 bases, leaving 4 bases of the junction unmatched. CDR3 region: CASSMTSGYSYEQYF. The CDR3 DNA reads as TGTGCCAGCAGCATGACTAGCGGGTACTCCTACGAGCAGTACTTC.

This chain joins TRBV18 and TRBJ1-2, with 8 bases aligning to TRBD1. Unmatched junction bases numbered 4, after V lost 3 bases and J lost 7 bases. Looked up from germline, CDR1 is KGHSH and CDR2 is LQKENI. The CDR3 has 13 amino acids. In nucleotides, the CDR3 is TGTGCCAGCTCACCGGACAGGGAAAGTGGCTACACCTTC. The encoded protein is CASSPDRESGYTF.

The genes are TRBV19 and TRBJ2-2; 8 nucleotides agree with TRBD1. This CDR3 contains 16 residues. The germline V gene encodes CDR1 LNHDA and CDR2 SQIVND (reference sequence). V trimming: 10 bases; J trimming: 2 bases; junction bases outside the gene matches: 12. The DNA of the CDR3 is TGTGCCATTCCCCTCCGGGACAGGTTCAACACCGGGGAGCTGTTTTTT. Amino acids: CAIPLRDRFNTGELFF.

This chain uses TRBV19 with TRBJ1-4; a weak D match, TRBD1 (5 bases). V was shortened by 3 bases and J by 6 bases, with 11 bases between the two germline ends. The CDR3 is made up of 14 amino acids. Germline V gene data show CDR1 as LNHDA and CDR2 as SQIVND (reference sequence). The CDR3 region is CASSIQGTHEKLFF. CDR3 DNA: TGTGCCAGTAGTATTCAGGGAACGCATGAAAAACTGTTTTTT. The whole variable domain, remainder taken from reference TRBV19 and TRBJ1-4, is DGGITQSPKYLFRKEGQNVTLSCEQNLNHDAMYWYRQDPGQGLRLIYYSQIVNDFQKGDIAEGYSVSREKKESFPLTVTSAQKNPTAFYLCASSIQGTHEKLFFGSGTQLSVL.

The genes are TRBV24-1 and TRBJ2-2, with D possibly TRBD1 on 6 matching bases. This CDR3 is built from 15 residues. Germline-derived CDR1 and CDR2 are KGHDR and SFDVKD. The V end was cut by 6 bases, the J end by 2 bases, with 12 bases between. CDR3 coding DNA: TGTGCCACCAGTCGGGCAGGGGTAAACACCGGGGAGCTGTTTTTT. Protein sequence: CATSRAGVNTGELFF.

The chain employs TRBV9 and TRBJ2-2, with TRBD2 identical over 8 bases. Looked up from germline, CDR1 is SGDLS and CDR2 is YYNGEE. The J segment lost 1 base and the V segment lost 1 base, leaving 6 bases of the junction unmatched. CDR3 length: 17 amino acids. CDR3 loop: CASSVQSLAGNTGELFF. The CDR3 DNA sequence: TGTGCCAGCAGCGTACAGAGTCTAGCGGGGAACACCGGGGAGCTGTTTTTT.

The CDR3 protein is CASSLHNRGDYGYTF. CDR3 sequence (DNA): TGCGCCAGCAGCCTCCACAACAGGGGAGACTATGGCTACACCTTC. V gene TRBV5-1 combines with J gene TRBJ1-2; 7 nucleotides agree with TRBD1. The CDR3 has 15 residues. V lost 4 bases, J lost 3 bases, and 9 bases stayed unmatched. Germline CDR1 SGHRS, CDR2 YFSETQ.

The chain has TRBV10-3 and TRBJ2-3, with 8 bases fitting TRBD2. Trimming at V came to 2 bases and at J to 6 bases, leaving 4 bases not matched to a gene. Germline V CDR1 and CDR2: ENHRY, SYGVKD. The CDR3 is made up of 14 amino acids. The CDR3 region has the DNA TGTGCCATCAGTGAGGGGACTAGGTTGGATACGCAGTATTTT. Its translation is CAISEGTRLDTQYF.

V usage is TRBV19 and J usage is TRBJ2-5; 13 bases are a match to TRBD2. V was pared by 4 bases and J by 5 bases, with 7 bases of the junction left unmatched. The CDR3 covers 16 residues. CDR1 LNHDA and CDR2 SQIVND come from the germline V gene (reference sequence). The CDR3 loop reads CASSTMTSGGPETQYF. The CDR3 nucleotides read TGTGCCAGTAGTACGATGACTAGCGGGGGGCCGGAGACCCAGTACTTC.

V usage is TRBV29-1 and J usage is TRBJ2-7, with a weak D call TRBD1 (6 bases). Trimming took 0 bases from V and 2 from J, leaving 14 bases between them. The CDR3 is 15 residues long. CDR1 is SQVTM, CDR2 ANQGSEA, per germline. The CDR3 DNA sequence: TGCAGCGTTGAAGATGGACCGGGACATCCCTACGAGCAGTACTTC. Translation: CSVEDGPGHPYEQYF.

V is TRBV6-2 or TRBV6-3 and J is TRBJ2-7, with a tentative D call TRBD1 (5 bases). CDR1 MNHEY and CDR2 SVGEGT come from the germline V gene. This CDR3 contains 16 residues. Trimming stripped 2 bases from V and 0 bases from J, with 14 bases between. CDR3: CASSYPPGHRSYEQYF. The CDR3 region has the DNA TGTGCCAGCAGTTACCCCCCTGGACACCGCTCCTACGAGCAGTACTTC.

The V and J genes are TRBV5-1 and TRBJ2-1, with D maybe TRBD1 (6 bases). Germline V gives CDR1 SGHRS, CDR2 YFSETQ. V dropped 4 bases and J dropped 6 bases, with 11 bases sitting between them. The CDR3 runs to 13 residues. For the CDR3, the DNA is TGCGCCAGCAGCCGACAGGTTCTCAATGAGCAGTTCTTC. Translated: CASSRQVLNEQFF. The full variable domain, its missing parts supplied by reference TRBV5-1 and TRBJ2-1, is KAGVTQTPRYLIKTRGQQVTLSCSPISGHRSVSWYQQTPGQGLQFLFEYFSETQRNKGNFPGRFSGRQFSNSRSEMNVSTLELGDSALYLCASSRQVLNEQFFGPGTRLTVL.

CDR3 protein: CASTWDRDQPQHF. CDR3 sequence (DNA): TGTGCCAGCACTTGGGACAGGGATCAGCCCCAGCATTTT. J is TRBJ1-5 and V is TRBV28; 9 positions agree with TRBD1. Germline V gives CDR1 MDHEN, CDR2 SYDVKM. There are 13 residues in the CDR3. V lost 7 bases, J lost 5 bases, and 3 bases stayed unmatched.

The chain is built from TRBV2 and TRBJ2-4, with D possibly TRBD2 on 5 matching bases. V was cut by 3 bases and J by 7 bases, with 16 bases left in between. CDR1 is SNHLY, CDR2 FYNNEI, per germline. This CDR3 region has 15 residues. CDR3 in amino acids: CASSDSHGRGNIQYF. CDR3 nucleotide sequence: TGTGCCAGCAGTGATTCCCACGGTCGAGGGAACATTCAGTACTTC.

V and J are TRBV5-6 and TRBJ1-1; D is ambiguous. The CDR3 contains 13 residues. CDR1 is SGHDT, CDR2 YYEEEE, per germline. V was cut by 0 bases and J by 1 base, with 4 bases left in between. The CDR3 coding sequence is TGTGCCAGCAGCTTGGCAGGGAACACTGAAGCTTTCTTT. As protein: CASSLAGNTEAFF.

The chain recombines TRBV9 with TRBJ2-2, with TRBD1 matching 8 bases. The J segment lost 4 bases and the V segment lost 4 bases, leaving 9 bases of the junction unmatched. The CDR3 is made up of 16 amino acids. From germline, CDR1 is SGDLS and CDR2 YYNGEE. CDR3 loop: CASSTPTGASTGELFF. The CDR3 region has the DNA TGTGCCAGCAGCACTCCGACAGGGGCGAGCACCGGGGAGCTGTTTTTT.

This clone was recorded only once. This rearrangement joins TRBV4-1 to TRBJ2-6; D not certain. CDR1 MGHRA and CDR2 YSYEKL come from the germline V gene. The CDR3 is made up of 14 amino acids. Trimming removed 6 bases at V and 4 bases at J, with 10 bases between. CDR3 bases: TGCGCCAGCAGTCTAAACGCCGGGGCCAACGTCCTGACTTTC. It codes for CASSLNAGANVLTF.